The table lists the clone carrying this T cell receptor beta chain with many counts. Time point meaning: persistent/refractory GD, antithyroid drugs over 5 years with positive TRAb. PBMC RNA served as the TCR library source. In Xi'an, China, an endocrinology department was the source of patients. The CDR3 loop spans 14 amino acids. The V end lost 7 bases, the J end lost 3 bases, and 15 bases lay between the germline ends. This entry is derived from a study of regulatory T cells in long-lasting Graves disease. Investigators prepared the TCR beta libraries by applying iRepertoire HTBI primers and Arm-PCR of CDR3 regions. TCRdb reprocessed the multiplex PCR reads with MiXCR, giving one entry per CDR3 protein. The data show 350,000 to 450,000 distinct CDR3 sequences, around 21% seen once.

This sample comprised peripheral blood mononuclear cells (PBMCs), obtained when the disease was refractory, from a patient treated with antithyroid drugs. The clonotype originates from a female donor with Graves disease. The chain has TRBV12-3 or TRBV12-4 and TRBJ1-1; the D gene is possibly TRBD1 (5 bases). Here the CDR3 reads CASTPGGVDTEAFF. DNA of the CDR3: TGTGCCAGCACCCCGGGGGGGGTAGACACTGAAGCTTTCTTT.